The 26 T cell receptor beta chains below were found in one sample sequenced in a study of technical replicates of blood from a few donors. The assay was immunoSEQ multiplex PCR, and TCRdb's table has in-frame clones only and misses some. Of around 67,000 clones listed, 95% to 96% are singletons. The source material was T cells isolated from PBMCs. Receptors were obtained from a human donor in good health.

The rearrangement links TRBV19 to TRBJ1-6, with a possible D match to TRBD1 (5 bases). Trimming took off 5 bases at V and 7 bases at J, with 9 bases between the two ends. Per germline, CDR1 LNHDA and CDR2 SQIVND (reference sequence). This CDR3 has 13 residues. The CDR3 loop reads CASSRRGNSPLHF. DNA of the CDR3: TGTGCCAGTAGTCGTCGGGGGAATTCACCCCTCCACTTT.

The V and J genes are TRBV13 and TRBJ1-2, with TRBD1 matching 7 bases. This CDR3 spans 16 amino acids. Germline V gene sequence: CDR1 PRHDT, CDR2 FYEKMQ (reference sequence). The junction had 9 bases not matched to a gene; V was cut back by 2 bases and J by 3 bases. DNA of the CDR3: TGTGCCAGCAGCTTATCGAGACAGGGTGCATACTATGGCTACACCTTC. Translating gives CASSLSRQGAYYGYTF. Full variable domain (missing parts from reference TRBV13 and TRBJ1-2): AAGVIQSPRHLIKEKRETATLKCYPIPRHDTVYWYQQGPGQDPQFLISFYEKMQSDKGSIPDRFSAQQFSDYHSELNMSSLELGDSALYFCASSLSRQGAYYGYTFGSGTRLTVV.

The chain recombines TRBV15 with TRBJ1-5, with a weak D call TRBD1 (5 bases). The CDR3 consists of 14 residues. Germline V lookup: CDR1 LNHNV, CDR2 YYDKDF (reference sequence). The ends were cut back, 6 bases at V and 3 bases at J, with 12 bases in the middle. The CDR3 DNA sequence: TGTGCCACCAGGAGATCAGGGAACAATCAGCCCCAGCATTTT. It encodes CATRRSGNNQPQHF.

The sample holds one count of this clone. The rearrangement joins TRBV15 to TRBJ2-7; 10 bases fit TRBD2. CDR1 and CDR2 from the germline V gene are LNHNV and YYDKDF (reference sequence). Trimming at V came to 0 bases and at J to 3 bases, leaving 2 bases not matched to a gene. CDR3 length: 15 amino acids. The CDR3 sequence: CATSRDLAGVYEQYF. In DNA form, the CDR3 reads TGTGCCACCAGCAGAGATCTAGCGGGAGTCTACGAGCAGTACTTC.

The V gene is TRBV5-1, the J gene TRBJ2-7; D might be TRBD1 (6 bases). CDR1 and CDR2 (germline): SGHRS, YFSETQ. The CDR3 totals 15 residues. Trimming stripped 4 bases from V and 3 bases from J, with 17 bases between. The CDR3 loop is CASSIRTGLIYEQYF. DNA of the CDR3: TGCGCCAGCAGCATTCGTACAGGGCTGATCTACGAGCAGTACTTC.

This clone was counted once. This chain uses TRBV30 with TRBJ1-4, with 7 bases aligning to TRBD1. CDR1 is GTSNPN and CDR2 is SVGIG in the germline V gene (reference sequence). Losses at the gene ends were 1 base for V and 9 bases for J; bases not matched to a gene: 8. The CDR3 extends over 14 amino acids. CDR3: CAWSGDSLKQKLFF. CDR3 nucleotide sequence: TGTGCCTGGAGTGGGGACAGCTTGAAGCAAAAACTGTTTTTT.

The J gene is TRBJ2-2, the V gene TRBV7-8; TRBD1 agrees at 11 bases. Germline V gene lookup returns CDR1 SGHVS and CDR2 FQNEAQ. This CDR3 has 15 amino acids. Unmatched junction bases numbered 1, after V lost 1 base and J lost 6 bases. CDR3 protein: CASSLGTGGPGELFF. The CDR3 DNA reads TGTGCCAGCAGCTTAGGGACAGGGGGCCCCGGGGAGCTGTTTTTT.

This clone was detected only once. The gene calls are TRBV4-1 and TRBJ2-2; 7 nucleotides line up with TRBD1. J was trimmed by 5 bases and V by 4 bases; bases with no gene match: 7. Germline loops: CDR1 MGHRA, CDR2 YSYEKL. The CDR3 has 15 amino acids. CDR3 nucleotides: TGCGCCAGCAGCCCAACCCTGACAGGGACCGGGGAGCTGTTTTTT. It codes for CASSPTLTGTGELFF.

This chain's CDR3 is CASSESYRETQYF. The CDR3 nucleotides read TGCGCCAGCAGTGAGTCTTACAGAGAGACCCAGTACTTC. This chain joins TRBV10-1 and TRBJ2-5, with D uncertain. The ends were cut back, 0 bases at V and 4 bases at J, with 6 bases in the middle. CDR1 is WNHNN and CDR2 is SYGVQD in the germline V gene (reference sequence). The CDR3 runs 13 residues.

The chain's CDR3 is CASRATGYLKETQYF. DNA for the CDR3: TGTGCCAGCAGGGCTACAGGGTATCTCAAAGAGACCCAGTACTTC. This chain joins TRBV6-1 and TRBJ2-5; perhaps TRBD1 as D (6 bases). The germline V gene encodes CDR1 MNHNS and CDR2 SASEGT. Trimming left V 6 bases short and J 3 bases short, with 17 bases between. This CDR3 has 15 amino acids.

The CDR3 coding sequence is TGTGCCAGCAGCCCGGAGGACAGGGATAATGAAAAACTGTTTTTT. Translation: CASSPEDRDNEKLFF. This chain connects TRBV7-9 to TRBJ1-4; TRBD1 matches at 8 bases. The CDR3 is 15 residues long. The V segment lost 5 bases and the J segment 4 bases; nucleotides outside the gene matches: 6. Germline V lookup: CDR1 SEHNR, CDR2 FQNEAQ (reference sequence).

The CDR3 region has the DNA TGTGCCAGCAGTGAACGCGGGGGCACTGAAGCTTTCTTT. Translating gives CASSERGGTEAFF. The chain is built from TRBV6-1 and TRBJ1-1, with D perhaps matching TRBD1 (5 bases). V lost 2 bases and J 4 bases, leaving 8 bases between the germline ends. From germline, CDR1 is MNHNS and CDR2 SASEGT. The CDR3 runs 13 residues.

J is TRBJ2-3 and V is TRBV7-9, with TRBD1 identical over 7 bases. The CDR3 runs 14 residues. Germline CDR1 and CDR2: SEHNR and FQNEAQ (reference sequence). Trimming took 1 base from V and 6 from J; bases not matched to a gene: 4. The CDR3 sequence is CASSLGQGVDTQYF. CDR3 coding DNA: TGTGCCAGCAGCTTAGGGCAGGGGGTGGATACGCAGTATTTT.

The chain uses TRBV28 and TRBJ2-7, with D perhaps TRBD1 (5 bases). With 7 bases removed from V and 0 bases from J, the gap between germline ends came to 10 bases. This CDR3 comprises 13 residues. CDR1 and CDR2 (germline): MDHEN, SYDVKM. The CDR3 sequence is CASTTTASYEQYF. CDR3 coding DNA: TGTGCCAGCACTACGACAGCCTCCTACGAGCAGTACTTC.

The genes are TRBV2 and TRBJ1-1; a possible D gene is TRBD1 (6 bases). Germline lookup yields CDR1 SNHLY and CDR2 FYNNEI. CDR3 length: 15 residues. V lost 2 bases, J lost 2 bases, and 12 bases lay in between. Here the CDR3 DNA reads TGTGCCAGCAGTGAATGGGCAGGGGATAACACTGAAGCTTTCTTT. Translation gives CASSEWAGDNTEAFF.

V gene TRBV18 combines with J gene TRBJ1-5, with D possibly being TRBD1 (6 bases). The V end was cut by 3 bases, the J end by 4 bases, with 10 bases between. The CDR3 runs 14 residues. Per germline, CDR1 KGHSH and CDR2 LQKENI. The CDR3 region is CASSPEGGNQPQHF. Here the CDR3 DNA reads TGTGCCAGCTCACCGGAGGGGGGGAATCAGCCCCAGCATTTT. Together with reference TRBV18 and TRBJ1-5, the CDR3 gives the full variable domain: NAGVMQNPRHLVRRRGQEARLRCSPMKGHSHVYWYRQLPEEGLKFMVYLQKENIIDESGMPKERFSAEFPKEGPSILRIQQVVRGDSAAYFCASSPEGGNQPQHFGDGTRLSIL.

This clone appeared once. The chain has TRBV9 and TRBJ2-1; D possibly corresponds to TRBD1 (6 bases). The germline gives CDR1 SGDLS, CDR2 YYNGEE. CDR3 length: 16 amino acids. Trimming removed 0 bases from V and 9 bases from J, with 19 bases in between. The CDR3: CASSVESVAGVIEQFF. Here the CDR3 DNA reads TGTGCCAGCAGCGTAGAGTCCGTGGCAGGGGTGATTGAGCAGTTCTTC.

CDR3 bases: TGTGCCAGTAGTTTAACCGGGACTCTCGACACCTACAATGAGCAGTTCTTC. It codes for CASSLTGTLDTYNEQFF. The chain recombines TRBV19 with TRBJ2-1; weak D call: TRBD2 (6 bases). CDR1 LNHDA and CDR2 SQIVND come from the germline V gene (reference sequence). The CDR3 spans 17 residues. Trimming removed 5 bases at V and 2 bases at J, with 19 bases between.

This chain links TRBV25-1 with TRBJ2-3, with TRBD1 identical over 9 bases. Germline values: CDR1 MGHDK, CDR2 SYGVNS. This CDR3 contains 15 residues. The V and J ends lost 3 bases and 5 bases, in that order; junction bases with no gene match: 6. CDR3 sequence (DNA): TGTGCCAGCAGTGATGGGGACAGGGCCGAAGATACGCAGTATTTT. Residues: CASSDGDRAEDTQYF.

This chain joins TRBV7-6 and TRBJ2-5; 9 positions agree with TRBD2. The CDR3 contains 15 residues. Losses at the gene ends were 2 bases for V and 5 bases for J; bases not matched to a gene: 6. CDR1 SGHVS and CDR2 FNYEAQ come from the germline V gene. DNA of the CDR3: TGTGCCAGCAGCTTAAATAGCGGGAGTGGGGAGACCCAGTACTTC. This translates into CASSLNSGSGETQYF.

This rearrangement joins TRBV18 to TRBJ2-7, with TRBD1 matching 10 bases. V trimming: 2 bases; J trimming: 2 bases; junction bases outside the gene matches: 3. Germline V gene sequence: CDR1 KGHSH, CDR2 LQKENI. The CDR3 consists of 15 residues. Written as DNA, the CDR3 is TGTGCCAGCTCACCAGCCGGGACAGGGGCCTACGAGCAGTACTTC. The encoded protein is CASSPAGTGAYEQYF.

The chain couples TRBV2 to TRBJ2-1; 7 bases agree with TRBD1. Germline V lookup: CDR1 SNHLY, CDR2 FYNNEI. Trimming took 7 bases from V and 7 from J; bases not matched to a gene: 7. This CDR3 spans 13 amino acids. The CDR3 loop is CASNLETGNEQFF. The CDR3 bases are TGTGCCAGCAATTTAGAGACAGGGAATGAGCAGTTCTTC.

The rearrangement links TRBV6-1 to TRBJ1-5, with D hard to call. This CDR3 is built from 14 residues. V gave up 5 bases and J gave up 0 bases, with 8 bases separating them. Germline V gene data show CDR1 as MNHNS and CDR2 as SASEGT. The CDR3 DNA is TGTGCCAGCAGTCGGAGAGATAGCAATCAGCCCCAGCATTTT. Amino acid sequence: CASSRRDSNQPQHF.

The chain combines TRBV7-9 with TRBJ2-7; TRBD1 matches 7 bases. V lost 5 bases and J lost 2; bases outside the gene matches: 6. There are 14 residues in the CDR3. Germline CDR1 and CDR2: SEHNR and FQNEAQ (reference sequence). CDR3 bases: TGTGCCAGCAGCCCCGGGACAGAGGCCTACGAGCAGTACTTC. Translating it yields CASSPGTEAYEQYF.

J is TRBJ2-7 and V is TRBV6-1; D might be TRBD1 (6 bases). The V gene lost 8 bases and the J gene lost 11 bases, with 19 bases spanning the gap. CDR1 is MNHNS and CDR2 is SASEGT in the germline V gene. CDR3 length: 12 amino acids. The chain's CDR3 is CASRDTVDEKYF. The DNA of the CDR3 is TGTGCCAGCCGGGACACCGTCGATGAAAAGTACTTC.

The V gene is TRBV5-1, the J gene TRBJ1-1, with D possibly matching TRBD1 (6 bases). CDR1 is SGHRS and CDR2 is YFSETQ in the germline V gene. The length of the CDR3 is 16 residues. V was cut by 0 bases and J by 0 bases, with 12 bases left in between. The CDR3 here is CASSLGQALMNTEAFF. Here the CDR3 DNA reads TGCGCCAGCAGCTTGGGACAGGCCCTAATGAACACTGAAGCTTTCTTT.